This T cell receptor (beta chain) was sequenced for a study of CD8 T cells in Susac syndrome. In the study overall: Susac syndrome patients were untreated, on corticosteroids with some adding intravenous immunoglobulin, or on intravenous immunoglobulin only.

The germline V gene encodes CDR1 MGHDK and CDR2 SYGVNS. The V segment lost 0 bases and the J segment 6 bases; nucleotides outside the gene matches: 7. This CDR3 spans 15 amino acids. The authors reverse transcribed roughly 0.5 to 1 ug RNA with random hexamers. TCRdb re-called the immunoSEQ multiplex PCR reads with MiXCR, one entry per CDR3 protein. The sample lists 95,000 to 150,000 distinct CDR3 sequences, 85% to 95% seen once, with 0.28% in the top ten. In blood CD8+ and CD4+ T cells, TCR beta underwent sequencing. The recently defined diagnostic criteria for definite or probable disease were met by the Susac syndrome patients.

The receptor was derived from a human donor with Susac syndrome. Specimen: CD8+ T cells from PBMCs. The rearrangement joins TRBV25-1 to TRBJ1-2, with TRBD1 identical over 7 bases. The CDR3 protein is CASSEYGTALNGYTF. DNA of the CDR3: TGTGCCAGCAGTGAATACGGGACAGCCTTAAATGGCTACACCTTC.